The rows below give T cell receptor beta chains drawn from one sample of a study of T cell responses to AZD1222 COVID-19 vaccine. Sequencing used immunoSEQ multiplex PCR; TCRdb keeps in-frame clones, though not all of them. The sample includes roughly 120,000 clones, roughly 91% of them seen just once. Sample: peripheral blood, taken 28 days after the second AZD1222 dose. These receptors came from an adult who received the AZD1222 COVID-19 vaccine. Each CDR3 is given with its conserved first and last residue. Each record gives: J gene, clone size, CDR3 length, D gene, V gene, CDR3 DNA, CDR3 protein. The D gene is left open where the match is weak. Only part of the rows carry a size: once, few, many, or a class if the clone is expanded.

j_call: TRBJ1-1; clone_size: -; cdr3_length: 15; d_call: -; v_call: TRBV13; cdr3_nt: TGTGCCAGCAACTGGGCGACTGAGGGAGGAACTGAAGCTTTCTTT; cdr3_aa: CASNWATEGGTEAFF
j_call: TRBJ2-2; clone_size: -; cdr3_length: 14; d_call: -; v_call: TRBV2; cdr3_nt: TGTGCCAGCATGTATGGACTATACACCGGGGAGCTGTTTTTT; cdr3_aa: CASMYGLYTGELFF
j_call: TRBJ2-5; clone_size: -; cdr3_length: 19; d_call: TRBD2; v_call: TRBV6-1; cdr3_nt: TGTGCCAGCAGTGAAGCGCTCGGCGCCTCGGGAGGGGCGGGGGAGACCCAGTACTTC; cdr3_aa: CASSEALGASGGAGETQYF
j_call: TRBJ2-4; clone_size: -; cdr3_length: 15; d_call: TRBD2; v_call: TRBV9; cdr3_nt: TGTGCCAGCAGCGTAGTCGGGACTAATGAAAACATTCAGTACTTC; cdr3_aa: CASSVVGTNENIQYF
j_call: TRBJ1-1; clone_size: -; cdr3_length: 14; d_call: -; v_call: TRBV7-9; cdr3_nt: TGTGCCAGCAGATTTAGCGTAGGGGAAGCCGAAGCTTTCTTT; cdr3_aa: CASRFSVGEAEAFF
j_call: TRBJ1-4; clone_size: -; cdr3_length: 14; d_call: TRBD1; v_call: TRBV24-1; cdr3_nt: TGTGCCACCAGTGAATCGGACAGGAGTGAAAAACTGTTTTTT; cdr3_aa: CATSESDRSEKLFF
j_call: TRBJ2-3; clone_size: few; cdr3_length: 13; d_call: -; v_call: TRBV30; cdr3_nt: TGTGCCTGGAGTGGGGTAGGTTCAGATACGCAGTATTTT; cdr3_aa: CAWSGVGSDTQYF
j_call: TRBJ1-2; clone_size: -; cdr3_length: 14; d_call: TRBD1; v_call: TRBV6-5; cdr3_nt: TGTGCCAGCAGTTACCGGACAGGGGGTCATGGCTACACCTTC; cdr3_aa: CASSYRTGGHGYTF
j_call: TRBJ1-1; clone_size: once; cdr3_length: 13; d_call: -; v_call: TRBV7-3; cdr3_nt: TGTGCCAGCAGCTTAGTCCTTGAGACTGAAGCTTTCTTT; cdr3_aa: CASSLVLETEAFF
j_call: TRBJ2-5; clone_size: -; cdr3_length: 15; d_call: TRBD2; v_call: TRBV13; cdr3_nt: TGTGCCAGCAGCTTTAGCGGGGGGGCGGAAGAGACCCAGTACTTC; cdr3_aa: CASSFSGGAEETQYF
j_call: TRBJ1-5; clone_size: -; cdr3_length: 16; d_call: -; v_call: TRBV6-2/TRBV6-3; cdr3_nt: TGTGCCAGCAGTTACCCACCCAGGGAAAGCAATCAGCCCCAGCATTTT; cdr3_aa: CASSYPPRESNQPQHF
j_call: TRBJ2-7; clone_size: -; cdr3_length: 11; d_call: -; v_call: TRBV7-2; cdr3_nt: TGTGCCAGCAGCCCCGGACCAAAGTGGTACTTC; cdr3_aa: CASSPGPKWYF
j_call: TRBJ2-1; clone_size: -; cdr3_length: 15; d_call: TRBD1; v_call: TRBV2; cdr3_nt: TGTGCCAGCAGTCGTCAAGGGACAGTTCGAAATGAGCAGTTCTTC; cdr3_aa: CASSRQGTVRNEQFF
j_call: TRBJ1-5; clone_size: -; cdr3_length: 15; d_call: -; v_call: TRBV7-2; cdr3_nt: TGTGCCAGCAGCAATAGCGGGTTTAGCAATCAGCCCCAGCATTTT; cdr3_aa: CASSNSGFSNQPQHF
j_call: TRBJ1-2; clone_size: -; cdr3_length: 14; d_call: -; v_call: TRBV4-1; cdr3_nt: TGCGCCAGCAGCCAAGTTTCCGCCGGGCGGTTTCAGACCTTC; cdr3_aa: CASSQVSAGRFQTF
j_call: TRBJ1-1; clone_size: -; cdr3_length: 12; d_call: -; v_call: TRBV6-5; cdr3_nt: TGTGCCAGCAGCATACCCGGGAGGGTAGCTTTCTTT; cdr3_aa: CASSIPGRVAFF
j_call: TRBJ2-5; clone_size: -; cdr3_length: 13; d_call: -; v_call: TRBV4-2; cdr3_nt: TGTGCCAGCAGCCAAGACAAACGCGAGACCCAGTACTTC; cdr3_aa: CASSQDKRETQYF
j_call: TRBJ2-3; clone_size: -; cdr3_length: 15; d_call: -; v_call: TRBV24-1; cdr3_nt: TGTGCCACCAGTGATTTGCCGAGTAGCACAGATACGCAGTATTTT; cdr3_aa: CATSDLPSSTDTQYF
j_call: TRBJ2-4; clone_size: -; cdr3_length: 14; d_call: -; v_call: TRBV10-1; cdr3_nt: TGCGCCAGCAGTGATCGGGACTTCCTAAACATTCAGTACTTC; cdr3_aa: CASSDRDFLNIQYF
j_call: TRBJ2-2; clone_size: -; cdr3_length: 16; d_call: -; v_call: TRBV7-8; cdr3_nt: TGTGCCAGCAGCTTATATACCCCTAGGGTAGCCGGGGAGCTGTTTTTT; cdr3_aa: CASSLYTPRVAGELFF
j_call: TRBJ1-1; clone_size: -; cdr3_length: 16; d_call: TRBD1; v_call: TRBV4-1; cdr3_nt: TGCGCCAGCAGCCAAGTAGGGACAGCCATGAACACTGAAGCTTTCTTT; cdr3_aa: CASSQVGTAMNTEAFF
j_call: TRBJ2-5; clone_size: -; cdr3_length: 12; d_call: -; v_call: TRBV6-2/TRBV6-3; cdr3_nt: TGTGCCAGCAGTTCTTCTCAGGAGACCCAGTACTTC; cdr3_aa: CASSSSQETQYF
j_call: TRBJ1-5; clone_size: -; cdr3_length: 13; d_call: -; v_call: TRBV6-2/TRBV6-3; cdr3_nt: TGTGCCAGCAGTTACAGGTACAATCAGCCCCAGCATTTT; cdr3_aa: CASSYRYNQPQHF
j_call: TRBJ2-1; clone_size: -; cdr3_length: 12; d_call: -; v_call: TRBV29-1; cdr3_nt: TGCAGCGCTGGGCTTAGTGGCAATGAGCAGTTCTTC; cdr3_aa: CSAGLSGNEQFF
j_call: TRBJ2-7; clone_size: -; cdr3_length: 12; d_call: -; v_call: TRBV5-4; cdr3_nt: TGTGCCAGCAGCTTGGAAGGCTACGAGCAGTACTTC; cdr3_aa: CASSLEGYEQYF
j_call: TRBJ1-4; clone_size: -; cdr3_length: 15; d_call: TRBD1; v_call: TRBV5-1; cdr3_nt: TGCGCCAGCAGCTTGGATGGGACAGGGGATGAAAAACTGTTTTTT; cdr3_aa: CASSLDGTGDEKLFF
j_call: TRBJ2-5; clone_size: -; cdr3_length: 16; d_call: -; v_call: TRBV15; cdr3_nt: TGTGCCACCAGCAGAGTGGGCAGGGGATTAGGGGAGACCCAGTACTTC; cdr3_aa: CATSRVGRGLGETQYF
j_call: TRBJ1-5; clone_size: -; cdr3_length: 14; d_call: -; v_call: TRBV9; cdr3_nt: TGTGCCAGCAGCGTCCGCCCGGAGAATCAGCCCCAGCATTTT; cdr3_aa: CASSVRPENQPQHF
j_call: TRBJ1-1; clone_size: once; cdr3_length: 13; d_call: -; v_call: TRBV19; cdr3_nt: TGTGCCAGTAGTTTAAGCACCAACACTGAAGCTTTCTTT; cdr3_aa: CASSLSTNTEAFF
j_call: TRBJ1-5; clone_size: -; cdr3_length: 15; d_call: -; v_call: TRBV5-6; cdr3_nt: TGTGCCAGCAGCCTCCTGGGGCAGGGCGGACAGCCCCAGCATTTT; cdr3_aa: CASSLLGQGGQPQHF
j_call: TRBJ2-7; clone_size: -; cdr3_length: 11; d_call: -; v_call: TRBV30; cdr3_nt: TGTGCCTGGAGTGTCCCCCACGAGCAGTACTTC; cdr3_aa: CAWSVPHEQYF
j_call: TRBJ1-1; clone_size: -; cdr3_length: 16; d_call: -; v_call: TRBV7-6; cdr3_nt: TGTGCCAGCAGCTCAGCCCGGGAATATAAGAACACTGAAGCTTTCTTT; cdr3_aa: CASSSAREYKNTEAFF
j_call: TRBJ2-7; clone_size: -; cdr3_length: 13; d_call: TRBD1; v_call: TRBV2; cdr3_nt: TGTGCCAGCTGGGACAGGGAGGGCTACGAGCAGTACTTC; cdr3_aa: CASWDREGYEQYF
j_call: TRBJ2-3; clone_size: -; cdr3_length: 16; d_call: TRBD2; v_call: TRBV10-3; cdr3_nt: TGTGCCGCGCGGGGAAGGACTAGCGAAAGCACAGATACGCAGTATTTT; cdr3_aa: CAARGRTSESTDTQYF
j_call: TRBJ1-4; clone_size: many; cdr3_length: 14; d_call: -; v_call: TRBV4-2; cdr3_nt: TGTGCCAGCAGCCAAGATCCAAGGAGGGAAAAACTGTTTTTT; cdr3_aa: CASSQDPRREKLFF
j_call: TRBJ1-1; clone_size: -; cdr3_length: 14; d_call: -; v_call: TRBV30; cdr3_nt: TGTGCCTGGAGTGTACAAACAGGGAACCTGCGAGCTTTCTTT; cdr3_aa: CAWSVQTGNLRAFF
j_call: TRBJ1-2; clone_size: -; cdr3_length: 15; d_call: -; v_call: TRBV18; cdr3_nt: TGTGCCAGCTCACCAGGGACTCTGATTGACTATGGCTACACCTTC; cdr3_aa: CASSPGTLIDYGYTF
j_call: TRBJ2-7; clone_size: few; cdr3_length: 14; d_call: TRBD1; v_call: TRBV29-1; cdr3_nt: TGCAGCGTTGGGCGGGGACAGGGAGGGTTACAGCAGTACTTC; cdr3_aa: CSVGRGQGGLQQYF
j_call: TRBJ2-7; clone_size: -; cdr3_length: 14; d_call: -; v_call: TRBV27; cdr3_nt: TGTGCCAGCAGTTTATATGACAGTACCTACGAGCAGTACTTC; cdr3_aa: CASSLYDSTYEQYF
j_call: TRBJ2-7; clone_size: medium-sized; cdr3_length: 13; d_call: -; v_call: TRBV11-2; cdr3_nt: TGTGCCAGCAGCCCACTGGGGGGTAGCGAGCAGTACTTC; cdr3_aa: CASSPLGGSEQYF
j_call: TRBJ2-1; clone_size: few; cdr3_length: 16; d_call: TRBD1; v_call: TRBV15; cdr3_nt: TGTGCCACCAGCAGATCCGGACAGGGGGCCGTGAATGAGCAGTTCTTC; cdr3_aa: CATSRSGQGAVNEQFF
j_call: TRBJ1-1; clone_size: -; cdr3_length: 14; d_call: -; v_call: TRBV2; cdr3_nt: TGTGCCAGCAGTTCAGGGTGGGGGAACACTGAAGCTTTCTTT; cdr3_aa: CASSSGWGNTEAFF
j_call: TRBJ2-1; clone_size: -; cdr3_length: 13; d_call: -; v_call: TRBV7-2; cdr3_nt: TGTGCCAGCAGCTTAGGCAGCAGTAGTGAGCAGTTCTTC; cdr3_aa: CASSLGSSSEQFF
j_call: TRBJ2-3; clone_size: -; cdr3_length: 17; d_call: TRBD2; v_call: TRBV4-2; cdr3_nt: TGTGCCAGCAGCCAAGGTTTCCTAGCGGGGGGCACAGATACGCAGTATTTT; cdr3_aa: CASSQGFLAGGTDTQYF
j_call: TRBJ2-1; clone_size: -; cdr3_length: 18; d_call: TRBD2; v_call: TRBV27; cdr3_nt: TGTGCCAGCAGCCTTTCCGGGACTAGCGGGAGGCTACACAATGAGCAGTTCTTC; cdr3_aa: CASSLSGTSGRLHNEQFF
j_call: TRBJ2-7; clone_size: few; cdr3_length: 16; d_call: TRBD2; v_call: TRBV28; cdr3_nt: TGTGCCAGCAGCCCTGGACTAGCGGGAGTTGGTCGCGAGCAGTACTTC; cdr3_aa: CASSPGLAGVGREQYF
j_call: TRBJ2-7; clone_size: -; cdr3_length: 14; d_call: TRBD1; v_call: TRBV7-3; cdr3_nt: TGTGCCAGCAGCCGAGACAGGGGTTTCTACGAGCAGTACTTC; cdr3_aa: CASSRDRGFYEQYF
j_call: TRBJ2-7; clone_size: -; cdr3_length: 14; d_call: -; v_call: TRBV7-6; cdr3_nt: TGTGCCAGCAGCTCACTCTCCGGGGCCTACGAGCAGTACTTC; cdr3_aa: CASSSLSGAYEQYF
j_call: TRBJ1-6; clone_size: -; cdr3_length: 14; d_call: -; v_call: TRBV27; cdr3_nt: TGTGCCAGCAGTCCGGGACTGGTAAATTCACCCCTCCACTTT; cdr3_aa: CASSPGLVNSPLHF
j_call: TRBJ1-2; clone_size: -; cdr3_length: 14; d_call: -; v_call: TRBV5-6; cdr3_nt: TGTGCCAGCAGCTTGAGACACGCTAACTATGGCTACACCTTC; cdr3_aa: CASSLRHANYGYTF
j_call: TRBJ1-1; clone_size: -; cdr3_length: 12; d_call: -; v_call: TRBV25-1; cdr3_nt: TGTGCCAGCAGTGAGGCAGGGCGTGAAGCTTTCTTT; cdr3_aa: CASSEAGREAFF
j_call: TRBJ1-3; clone_size: -; cdr3_length: 19; d_call: TRBD1; v_call: TRBV5-1; cdr3_nt: TGCGCCAGCAGCATAGGGACAGGGGGCTCACTCAGCTCTGGAAACACCATATATTTT; cdr3_aa: CASSIGTGGSLSSGNTIYF
j_call: TRBJ1-2; clone_size: -; cdr3_length: 13; d_call: -; v_call: TRBV29-1; cdr3_nt: TGCAGCGTTGATATGTCAGGGGAGGATGGCTACACCTTC; cdr3_aa: CSVDMSGEDGYTF
j_call: TRBJ1-3; clone_size: -; cdr3_length: 12; d_call: -; v_call: TRBV19; cdr3_nt: TGTGCCAGCAGTCTAAACAGGGACACCATATATTTT; cdr3_aa: CASSLNRDTIYF
j_call: TRBJ1-6; clone_size: -; cdr3_length: 14; d_call: TRBD1; v_call: TRBV7-9; cdr3_nt: TGTGCCAGCAGACCTCCAGGGGGGGATTCACCCCTCCACTTT; cdr3_aa: CASRPPGGDSPLHF
j_call: TRBJ1-2; clone_size: -; cdr3_length: 16; d_call: -; v_call: TRBV7-9; cdr3_nt: TGTGCCAGCAGCTTAGCGCTCAGGGAGGGAAAGGATGGCTACACCTTC; cdr3_aa: CASSLALREGKDGYTF
j_call: TRBJ1-6; clone_size: -; cdr3_length: 16; d_call: -; v_call: TRBV30; cdr3_nt: TGTGCCTGGAGTGTTCCGGGAGCAGGGAGTAATTCACCCCTCCACTTT; cdr3_aa: CAWSVPGAGSNSPLHF
j_call: TRBJ2-7; clone_size: -; cdr3_length: 11; d_call: TRBD1; v_call: TRBV2; cdr3_nt: TGTGCCATTCGGACAGGCTACGAGCAGTACTTC; cdr3_aa: CAIRTGYEQYF
j_call: TRBJ2-5; clone_size: -; cdr3_length: 13; d_call: TRBD1; v_call: TRBV10-3; cdr3_nt: TGTGCCATCAGTGCAGGGGGTCCAGGGACCCAGTACTTC; cdr3_aa: CAISAGGPGTQYF
j_call: TRBJ1-1; clone_size: -; cdr3_length: 15; d_call: -; v_call: TRBV6-5; cdr3_nt: TGTGCCAGCAGAATACCCGGCAGGGCGAGCACTGAAGCTTTCTTT; cdr3_aa: CASRIPGRASTEAFF